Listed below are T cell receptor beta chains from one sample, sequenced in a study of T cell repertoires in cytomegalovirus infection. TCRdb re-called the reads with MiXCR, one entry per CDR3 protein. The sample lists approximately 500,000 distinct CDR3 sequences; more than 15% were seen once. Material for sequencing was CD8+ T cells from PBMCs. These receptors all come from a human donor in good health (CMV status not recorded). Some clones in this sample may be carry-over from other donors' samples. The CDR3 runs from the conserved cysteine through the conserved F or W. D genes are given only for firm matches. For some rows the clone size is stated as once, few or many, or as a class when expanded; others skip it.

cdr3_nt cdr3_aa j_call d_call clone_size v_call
TGTGCCAGTAGTCCAACCGGGACAGCGAACACCGGGGAGCTGTTTTTT CASSPTGTANTGELFF TRBJ2-2 TRBD1 few TRBV19
TGTGCCAGCAGTGAACTAGCGGGGGGACCGTACCAAGAGACCCAGTACTTC CASSELAGGPYQETQYF TRBJ2-5 TRBD2 many TRBV6-1
TGTGCCATTAGGAACAGGGGGCAAAAGACCCAGTACTTC CAIRNRGQKTQYF TRBJ2-5 TRBD1 few TRBV6-5
TGTGCCAGCAGTTTAAGCCCCAGGGGGCTGGACGTGAACACTGAAGCTTTCTTT CASSLSPRGLDVNTEAFF TRBJ1-1 TRBD1 many TRBV27
TGTGCCAGCAGCTTGAATCGTGGACGTCCTGCGACCCAGTACTTC CASSLNRGRPATQYF TRBJ2-5 . . TRBV5-6
TGTGCCAGCAGTTGGCTAGCGGGAGAAAAGGCCTACGAGCAGTACTTC CASSWLAGEKAYEQYF TRBJ2-7 TRBD2 many TRBV6-5
TGTGCCAGCAGCACAGGCAAAAATGAGCAGTTCTTC CASSTGKNEQFF TRBJ2-1 . . TRBV14
TGTGCCAGCAGCCAAGGGTTCCCGGGACAGGGGGAGTCGGACACTGAAGCTTTCTTT CASSQGFPGQGESDTEAFF TRBJ1-1 TRBD1 once TRBV3-1
TGCGCCAGCAGCCAAGACCCGAACACCGGGGAGCTGTTTTTT CASSQDPNTGELFF TRBJ2-2 . few TRBV4-1
TGTGCCAGCAGCTTAGCGCTAGGGGGCTACGAGCAGTACTTC CASSLALGGYEQYF TRBJ2-7 . many TRBV7-8
TGTGCCAGCAGCTTAGCGGCAGTAAACACCATATATTTT CASSLAAVNTIYF TRBJ1-3 . . TRBV11-2
TGTGCCAGCAGCCTCGTAGCGGGAGAGGAGGAGGACGAGCAGTACTTC CASSLVAGEEEDEQYF TRBJ2-7 TRBD2 few TRBV14
TGTGCCAGCAGTTTAGCCGGGGGGCTAGAGGGTGGCTACACCTTC CASSLAGGLEGGYTF TRBJ1-2 . many TRBV27
TGTGCCAGCAGCCCTGAGAGCGGGAGAGTATACAATGAGCAGTTCTTC CASSPESGRVYNEQFF TRBJ2-1 TRBD2 . TRBV3-1
TGTGCCAGCAGCCCGACGAGGAATGGGGCAGCGGGTGGCTACACCTTC CASSPTRNGAAGGYTF TRBJ1-2 . many TRBV7-8
TGTGCCAGCAGTGACCTCCAGGGACCTGGAAACACCATATATTTT CASSDLQGPGNTIYF TRBJ1-3 . many TRBV28
TGTGCCAGCAGTGACGGATCCGTTCATGAAGCTTTCTTT CASSDGSVHEAFF TRBJ1-1 . . TRBV14
TGTGCCAGCAGACAAGTCAGGGGGACTAGCGGGATTAAAGCCTACGAGCAGTACTTC CASRQVRGTSGIKAYEQYF TRBJ2-7 TRBD2 . TRBV5-6
TGTGCCAGCAGCCCTGGACAGGATCTTAACTATGGCTACACCTTC CASSPGQDLNYGYTF TRBJ1-2 TRBD1 many TRBV27
TGTGCCAGTAGTACTACTGCGGACAGGGGTGGCTACGAGCAGTACTTC CASSTTADRGGYEQYF TRBJ2-7 TRBD1 few TRBV19
TGCGCCAGCAGCCAAGAGGGAAGGACAGGGGACGAGCAGTACTTC CASSQEGRTGDEQYF TRBJ2-7 TRBD1 many TRBV4-1
TGTGCCAGTAGTATGCCAGGGGGTCAGGGGTACCAAGAGACCCAGTACTTC CASSMPGGQGYQETQYF TRBJ2-5 TRBD1 many TRBV19
TGTGCCAGCAGCAGGGACGGGGGCCGCTCGTATTTT CASSRDGGRSYF TRBJ2-3 . . TRBV5-5
TGTGCCAGTAGTATAGACGACGACAGGGGGCGAGGGGGCAATCAGCCCCAGCATTTT CASSIDDDRGRGGNQPQHF TRBJ1-5 TRBD1 many TRBV19
TGTGCCATCAGTGAGTCGACCGGGGTCACTGAAGCTTTCTTT CAISESTGVTEAFF TRBJ1-1 . once TRBV10-3
TGTGCCAGCAGCTTTGGCCCCCTGAATGAGCAGTTCTTC CASSFGPLNEQFF TRBJ2-1 . many TRBV7-2
TGTGCCAGCAGCTTAGGGTTATCCCGATATGGCTACACCTTC CASSLGLSRYGYTF TRBJ1-2 . few TRBV13
TGTGCCAGCAGCAGGGGGGGGTTACCTGAAGCTTTCTTT CASSRGGLPEAFF TRBJ1-1 . few TRBV5-6
TGTGCCAGCAGTTTATCCTCAGACTTGAACACTGAAGCTTTCTTT CASSLSSDLNTEAFF TRBJ1-1 . . TRBV28